This T cell receptor (beta chain) is from a study of shared clonotypes between healthy human individuals. Study information: The study used three CD4 naive, three CD4 memory, two CD8 naive and one CD8 memory plate per donor. The study, taken as a whole, reports: What rarefaction showed was incomplete sorted-subset sequencing despite large depth.

A note on this clone: Its antigen remains unidentified.

CDR1 is GTSNPN, CDR2 SVGIG, per germline (reference sequence). Trimming shortened V by 3 bases and J by 4 bases, and 19 bases separated the two germline ends. The CDR3 has 16 amino acids. The method was immunoSEQ multiplex PCR; TCRdb's version includes in-frame clones alone and lacks a portion of them. The sample lists some 550,000 clones; roughly 97% were seen once. V and J are TRBV30 and TRBJ2-1; TRBD1 or TRBD2 may be the D gene (6 bases each). The sequence was collected from a woman in her 30s in good health. Material for sequencing was naive CD4+ T cells sorted from blood. Subset of the sample: CD45RA+ positively selected. The CDR3 nucleotides read TGTGCCTGGAGCTCACAGGGACCGGGACTTTACAATGAGCAGTTCTTC. Protein product: CAWSSQGPGLYNEQFF.